The next 2 T cell receptor beta chains were all read from a single sample in a study of blood T cell repertoires in COVID-19. Profiled with immunoSEQ multiplex PCR; TCRdb holds only in-frame clones, not every one. The sample has 150,000 to 200,000 clones; around 83% are singletons. The specimen sequenced was PBMCs or T cells enriched from blood (not recorded which). The receptors were sampled from a woman in her twenties or thirties who had been exposed to COVID-19.

Comments on this clone: One end of the junction varies from germline; a read error may be responsible. The chain recombines TRBV6-5 with TRBJ2-3, with TRBD1 matching 7 bases. This CDR3 comprises 14 residues. CDR1 is MNHEY and CDR2 is SVGAGI in the germline V gene. The CDR3 here is CASTYWDSSDTQYF. DNA for the CDR3: TGTGCCAGCACTTACTGGGACAGTTCTGATACGCAGTATTTT.

The rearrangement links TRBV7-3 to TRBJ2-1, with 7 bases lining up with TRBD2. The CDR3 is made up of 15 amino acids. The trim removed 2 bases at V and 4 bases at J, leaving 5 bases unmatched. Per germline, CDR1 SGHTA and CDR2 FQGTGA. The CDR3 loop is CASSLLGGSYNEQFF. The CDR3 DNA follows: TGTGCCAGCAGCTTATTGGGGGGGTCATACAATGAGCAGTTCTTC.